This TCR beta chain was recorded in a study of response to subunit inactivated influenza vaccine. General study points: Each seasonal influenza vaccination, the authors suggested, recruits few new T cells.

With respect to this clonotype: What it binds is not known.

Via MiXCR, TCRdb re-called the RT-PCR reads, giving one row per CDR3 protein. The table lists roughly 630,000 distinct CDR3 sequences, 11% to 15% of them singletons. CDR3 length: 13 amino acids. V lost 4 bases, J lost 13 bases, and 14 bases lay in between. Germline CDR1 is MNHNY and CDR2 is SVGAGI (reference sequence). The gene calls are TRBV6-6 and TRBJ1-6; a possible D gene is TRBD1 (6 bases). The receptor was isolated from a man aged 50 or older who received an inactivated influenza vaccine. Source: PBMCs from blood, taken roughly 2 weeks before vaccination. The DNA for the CDR3 is TGTGCCAGCAGTTCGGACAGCCAGGGGCCCCTCCACTTT. Protein product: CASSSDSQGPLHF.